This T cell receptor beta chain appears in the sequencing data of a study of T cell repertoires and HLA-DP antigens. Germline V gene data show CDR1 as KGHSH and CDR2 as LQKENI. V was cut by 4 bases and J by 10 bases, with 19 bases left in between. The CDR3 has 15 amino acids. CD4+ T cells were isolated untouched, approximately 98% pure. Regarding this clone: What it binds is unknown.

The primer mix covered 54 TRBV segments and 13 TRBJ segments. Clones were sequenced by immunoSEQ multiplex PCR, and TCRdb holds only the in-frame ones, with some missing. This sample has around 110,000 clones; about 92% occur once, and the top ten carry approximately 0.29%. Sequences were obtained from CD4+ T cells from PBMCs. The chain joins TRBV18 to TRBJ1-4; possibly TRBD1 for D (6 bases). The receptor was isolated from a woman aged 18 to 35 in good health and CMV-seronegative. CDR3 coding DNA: TGTGCCAGCTCACTTCCCGGGGGCCGGGAAGGAAAACTGTTTTTT. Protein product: CASSLPGGREGKLFF.